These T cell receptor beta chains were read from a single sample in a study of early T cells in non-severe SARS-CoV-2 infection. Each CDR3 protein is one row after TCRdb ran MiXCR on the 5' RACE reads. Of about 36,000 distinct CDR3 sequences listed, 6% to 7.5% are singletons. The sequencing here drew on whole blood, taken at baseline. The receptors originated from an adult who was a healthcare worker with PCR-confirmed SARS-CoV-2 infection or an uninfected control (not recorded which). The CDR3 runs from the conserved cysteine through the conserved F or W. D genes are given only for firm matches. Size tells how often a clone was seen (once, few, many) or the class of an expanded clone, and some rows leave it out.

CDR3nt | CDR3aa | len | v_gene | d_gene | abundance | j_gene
TGCAGCGTTGCCCGACCGGGACAGGGGAACAATGAGCAGTTCTTC | CSVARPGQGNNEQFF | 15 | TRBV29-1 | TRBD1 | many | TRBJ2-1
TGTGCCAGCAGGGCGACTAGCGCGAACACCGGGGAGCTGTTTTTT | CASRATSANTGELFF | 15 | TRBV2 | TRBD2 | medium-sized | TRBJ2-2
TGTGCCAGCACAGGGGAGCGTATCGTCACTGAAGCTTTCTTT | CASTGERIVTEAFF | 14 | TRBV28 | . | many | TRBJ1-1
TGTGCCAGCAGAACCCGGGGGGGGTCCTACGAGCAGTACTTC | CASRTRGGSYEQYF | 14 | TRBV7-2 | TRBD2 | many | TRBJ2-7
TGCGCCAGCAGCACAGGGGACAGGTCCCTAGCCAAAAACATTCAGTACTTC | CASSTGDRSLAKNIQYF | 17 | TRBV5-1 | TRBD1 | . | TRBJ2-4
TGTGCCAGCAGTTGGGACAGGGGAGAGACCCAGTACTTC | CASSWDRGETQYF | 13 | TRBV27 | TRBD1 | many | TRBJ2-5
TGCAGTGCTAGAGGACCTCCGGACAGGCCTCTGATTTTC | CSARGPPDRPLIF | 13 | TRBV20-1 | TRBD1 | . | TRBJ2-6
TGCGCCAGCAGGGGAGACCTGAACACTGAAGCTTTCTTT | CASRGDLNTEAFF | 13 | TRBV5-1 | . | few | TRBJ1-1
TGTGCCAGCAGCGTAGGTCTCTACACAGATACGCAGTATTTT | CASSVGLYTDTQYF | 14 | TRBV9 | . | many | TRBJ2-3
TGTGCCAGCAGCTTGGCCGGGACAGGCTCTGAAAACACCATATATTTT | CASSLAGTGSENTIYF | 16 | TRBV7-2 | TRBD1 | many | TRBJ1-3
TGTGCCAGCAGCGTCACAGGCTACGAGCAGTACTTC | CASSVTGYEQYF | 12 | TRBV12-3/TRBV12-4 | . | many | TRBJ2-7
TGTGCCAGCTCACGTCTGGCAGGCGAGACCCAGTACTTC | CASSRLAGETQYF | 13 | TRBV18 | . | many | TRBJ2-5
TGTGCCAGCTCACCCAGGGAGGGCCTGTTAGGTCCCCAGTACTTC | CASSPREGLLGPQYF | 15 | TRBV18 | TRBD2 | . | TRBJ2-5
TGTGCCACAAAGGATAAGCTAAGGCTAGCGGGAGTCCACGGGGAGCTGTTTTTT | CATKDKLRLAGVHGELFF | 18 | TRBV11-2 | TRBD2 | many | TRBJ2-2
TGTGCCAGCAAACAGGGGGGTTCTGAAAAACTGTTTTTT | CASKQGGSEKLFF | 13 | TRBV6-5 | TRBD1 | . | TRBJ1-4
TGTGCCAGCAGCTTCTCCGACGGGTACACAGATACGCAGTATTTT | CASSFSDGYTDTQYF | 15 | TRBV7-8 | . | many | TRBJ2-3
TGCAGTAAAGTATATAGGGACGAGCAGTACTTC | CSKVYRDEQYF | 11 | TRBV20-1 | . | . | TRBJ2-7
TGTGCCAGCAGCTTAGCCACTTGGGGCGGCACTGAAGCTTTCTTT | CASSLATWGGTEAFF | 15 | TRBV11-2 | . | many | TRBJ1-1
TGTGCCAGCAGCTTGTTCACAGGGACTAGCGGGAGCTATGAGCAGTTCTTC | CASSLFTGTSGSYEQFF | 17 | TRBV11-2 | TRBD2 | . | TRBJ2-1
TGTGCCACCAGCACACTAGCGGGAGAGGGGGAGCAGTACTTC | CATSTLAGEGEQYF | 14 | TRBV15 | TRBD2 | few | TRBJ2-7
TGTGCCAGCAGCCTCCAGGGACTTTTTACGCAGTATTTT | CASSLQGLFTQYF | 13 | TRBV3-1 | . | many | TRBJ2-3
TGTGCCAGCACGGAGAACACTGAAGCTTTCTTT | CASTENTEAFF | 11 | TRBV28 | . | many | TRBJ1-1
TGCAGTGCTAGAAGACAACCGATAGACTCAGATACGCAGTATTTT | CSARRQPIDSDTQYF | 15 | TRBV20-1 | . | . | TRBJ2-3
TGTGCCAGCAGCTTGAGCCGACAGCTGACTGAAAACACCATATATTTT | CASSLSRQLTENTIYF | 16 | TRBV5-6 | . | many | TRBJ1-3
TGCAGTGCGGGAGACGGGACTAGCGGGAAGTACGAGCAGTACTTC | CSAGDGTSGKYEQYF | 15 | TRBV20-1 | TRBD2 | . | TRBJ2-7
TGCGCCAGTAGACGGGACAGGGGGACAGATACGCAGTATTTT | CASRRDRGTDTQYF | 14 | TRBV5-1 | TRBD1 | few | TRBJ2-3
TGTGCCAGCAGTTTAGGGGAGTTTGAGGGCTATGGCTACACCTTC | CASSLGEFEGYGYTF | 15 | TRBV12-3/TRBV12-4 | . | many | TRBJ1-2
TGTGCCATCAGTCAGGACGGACAGACCGGGGAGCTGTTTTTT | CAISQDGQTGELFF | 14 | TRBV10-3 | . | . | TRBJ2-2
TGTGCCAGCAGCTTAGAATGGGGGATGAACACTGAAGCTTTCTTT | CASSLEWGMNTEAFF | 15 | TRBV7-8 | . | few | TRBJ1-1
TGCAGTGCTAGAGATCTGCTCTCAGTGGGGACCCAGTACTTC | CSARDLLSVGTQYF | 14 | TRBV20-1 | . | many | TRBJ2-5